Below, one TCR beta chain is given with its context. TCRdb processed the RACE reads anew with MiXCR; each CDR3 protein has one entry. Counted here are some 180,000 distinct CDR3 sequences, around 24% occurring once; the ten biggest clones make up 6% to 8%. This sample was included in a study of human T cells and chemical hapten exposure. As to time point: patch test 1, 2 weeks after DPC sensitization. Sample treatment: therapeutic diphenylcyclopropenone sensitization with weekly scalp DPC. V shed 5 bases, J shed 3 bases, and the junction held 5 bases outside the gene matches. Germline-derived CDR1 and CDR2 are SGHKS and YYEKEE (reference sequence). There are 15 residues in the CDR3.

This TCR was sampled from a woman aged 45-65 years with alopecia areata. Some clones in this sample may be carry-over from other donors' samples. The chain carries TRBV5-5 and TRBJ2-1; TRBD2 matches 10 bases. The source was whole blood, collected in connection with sensitization to the hapten diphenylcyclopropenone (DPC). The CDR3 protein is CASRPGLAIYNEQFF. CDR3 nucleotides: TGTGCCAGCAGACCGGGACTAGCGATCTACAATGAGCAGTTCTTC. The full variable domain, its missing parts supplied by reference TRBV5-5 and TRBJ2-1, is DAGVTQSPTHLIKTRGQQVTLRCSPISGHKSVSWYQQVLGQGPQFIFQYYEKEERGRGNFPDRFSARQFPNYSSELNVNALLLGDSALYLCASRPGLAIYNEQFFGPGTRLTVL.